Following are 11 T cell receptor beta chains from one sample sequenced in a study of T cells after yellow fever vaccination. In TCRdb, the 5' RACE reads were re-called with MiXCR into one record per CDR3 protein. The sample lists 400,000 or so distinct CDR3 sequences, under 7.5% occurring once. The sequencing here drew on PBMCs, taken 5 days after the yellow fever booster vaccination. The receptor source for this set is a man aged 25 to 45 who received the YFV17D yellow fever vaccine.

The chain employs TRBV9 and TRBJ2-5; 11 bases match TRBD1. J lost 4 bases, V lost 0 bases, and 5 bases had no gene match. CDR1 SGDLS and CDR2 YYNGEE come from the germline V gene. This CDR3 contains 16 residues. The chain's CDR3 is CASSVAGTGGSETQYF. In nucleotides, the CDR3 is TGTGCCAGCAGCGTAGCCGGGACAGGGGGTTCAGAGACCCAGTACTTC.

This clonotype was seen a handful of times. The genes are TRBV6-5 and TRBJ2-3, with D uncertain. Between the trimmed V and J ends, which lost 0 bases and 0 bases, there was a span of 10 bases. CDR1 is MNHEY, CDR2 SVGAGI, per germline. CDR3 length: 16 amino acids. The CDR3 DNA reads TGTGCCAGCAGTTACTCCCAACAAACTAGCACAGATACGCAGTATTTT. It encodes CASSYSQQTSTDTQYF.

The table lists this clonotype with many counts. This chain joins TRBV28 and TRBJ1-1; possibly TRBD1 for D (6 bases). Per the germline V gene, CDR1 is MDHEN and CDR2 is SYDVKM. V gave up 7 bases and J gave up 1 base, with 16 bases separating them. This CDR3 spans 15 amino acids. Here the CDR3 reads CASTVGAQGNTEAFF. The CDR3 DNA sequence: TGTGCCAGCACCGTGGGGGCGCAGGGGAACACTGAAGCTTTCTTT.

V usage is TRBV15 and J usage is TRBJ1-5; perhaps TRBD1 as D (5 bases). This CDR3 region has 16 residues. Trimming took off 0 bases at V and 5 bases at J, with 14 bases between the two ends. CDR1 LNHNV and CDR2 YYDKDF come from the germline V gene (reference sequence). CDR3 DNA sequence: TGTGCCACCAGCAGAGATCGGCCGAGGGGTTATCAGCCCCAGCATTTT. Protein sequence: CATSRDRPRGYQPQHF.

This CDR3 is CASSLEAQADEQYF. The CDR3 nucleotides read TGTGCCAGCAGCTTGGAAGCCCAGGCAGACGAGCAGTACTTC. The V call is TRBV5-5, the J call TRBJ2-7; D is ambiguous. Germline-derived CDR1 and CDR2 are SGHKS and YYEKEE (reference sequence). The length of the CDR3 is 14 residues. V lost 0 bases and J lost 5, with 12 bases in between.

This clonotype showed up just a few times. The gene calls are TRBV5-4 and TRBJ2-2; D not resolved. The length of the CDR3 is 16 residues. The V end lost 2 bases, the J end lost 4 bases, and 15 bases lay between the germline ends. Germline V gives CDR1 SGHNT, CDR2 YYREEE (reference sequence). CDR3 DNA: TGTGCCAGCAGCTTCGGGTCACCCCTTGCCACCGGGGAGCTGTTTTTT. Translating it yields CASSFGSPLATGELFF.

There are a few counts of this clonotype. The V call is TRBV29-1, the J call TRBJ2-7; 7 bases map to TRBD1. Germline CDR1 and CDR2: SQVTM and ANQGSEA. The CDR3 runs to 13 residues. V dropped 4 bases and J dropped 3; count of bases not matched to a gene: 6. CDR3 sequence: CSVGQGEVYEQYF. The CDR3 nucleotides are TGCAGCGTTGGACAGGGTGAGGTCTACGAGCAGTACTTC.

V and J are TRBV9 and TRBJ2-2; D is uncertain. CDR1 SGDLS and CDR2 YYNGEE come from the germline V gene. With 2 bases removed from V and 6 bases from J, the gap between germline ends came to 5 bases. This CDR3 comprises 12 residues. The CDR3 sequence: CASSVKAGELFF. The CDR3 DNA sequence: TGTGCCAGCAGCGTTAAGGCCGGGGAGCTGTTTTTT.

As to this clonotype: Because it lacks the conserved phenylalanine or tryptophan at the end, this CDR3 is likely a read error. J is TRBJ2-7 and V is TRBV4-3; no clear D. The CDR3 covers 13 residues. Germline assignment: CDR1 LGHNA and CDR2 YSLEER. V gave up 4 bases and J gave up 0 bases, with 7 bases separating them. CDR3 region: CASSRKSSYEQYS. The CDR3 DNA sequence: TGCGCCAGCAGCCGGAAGAGCTCCTACGAGCAGTACTCC.

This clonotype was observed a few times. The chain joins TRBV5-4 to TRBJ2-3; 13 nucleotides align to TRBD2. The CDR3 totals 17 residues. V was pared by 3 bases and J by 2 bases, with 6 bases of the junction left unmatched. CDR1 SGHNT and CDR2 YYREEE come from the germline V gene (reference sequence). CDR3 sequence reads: CASSSGGLAGLTDTQYF. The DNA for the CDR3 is TGTGCCAGCAGCTCGGGGGGACTAGCGGGACTCACAGATACGCAGTATTTT.

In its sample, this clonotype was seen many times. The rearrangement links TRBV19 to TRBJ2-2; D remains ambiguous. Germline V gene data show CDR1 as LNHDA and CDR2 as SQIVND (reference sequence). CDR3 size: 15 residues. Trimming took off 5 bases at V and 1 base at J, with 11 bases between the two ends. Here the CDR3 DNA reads TGTGCCAGTAGTTCCCCGGGCAGGAACACCGGGGAGCTGTTTTTT. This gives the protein CASSSPGRNTGELFF.